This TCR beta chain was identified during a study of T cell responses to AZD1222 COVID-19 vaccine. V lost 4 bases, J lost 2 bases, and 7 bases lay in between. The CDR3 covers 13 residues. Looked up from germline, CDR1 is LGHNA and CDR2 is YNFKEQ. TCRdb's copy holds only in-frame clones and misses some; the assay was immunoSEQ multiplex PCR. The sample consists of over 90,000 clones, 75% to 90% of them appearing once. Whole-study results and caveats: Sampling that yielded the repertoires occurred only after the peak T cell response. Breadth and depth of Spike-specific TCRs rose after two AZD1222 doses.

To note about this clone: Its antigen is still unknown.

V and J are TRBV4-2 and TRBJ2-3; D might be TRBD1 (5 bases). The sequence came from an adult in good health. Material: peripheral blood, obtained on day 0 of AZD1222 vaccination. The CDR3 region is CASSPTDTDTQYF. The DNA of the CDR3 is TGTGCCAGCAGCCCGACAGACACAGATACGCAGTATTTT.